A selection of T cell receptor beta chains follows, all from one sample in a study of Graves' ophthalmopathy and Graves' hyperthyroidism. TCRdb independently ran MiXCR on the multiplex PCR reads; one entry per CDR3 protein. The sample consists of 500,000 to 700,000 distinct CDR3 sequences, approximately 21% of them appearing once. The sample was peripheral blood. Receptors originate from a woman between 18 and 29 years old with stable Graves' hyperthyroidism. Some clones in this sample may be carry-over from other donors' samples. Each CDR3 is given with its conserved first and last residue. Each record gives: V gene, CDR3 protein.

TRBV12-3/TRBV12-4,CASTLGGANVLTF
TRBV27,CASSLVDRLYEQYF
TRBV25-1,CASSELDRVNSPLHF
TRBV20-1,CSAGGTDPPSYGYTF
TRBV7-8,CASSSAGPNYGYTF
TRBV28,CASSPDVPETQYF
TRBV5-1,CASSFSEETQYF
TRBV12-3/TRBV12-4,CASSVRQGNGEAFF
TRBV7-2,CASSLGRGQEKNIKYF
TRBV27,CASSISADPYEQYF
TRBV25-1,CASSGGLAGGVETQYF
TRBV30,CAWSAQRNQPQHF
TRBV6-1,CASSEWVQSSYEQYF
TRBV20-1,CSARDPQGLNTEAFF
TRBV6-1,CASSDRGAPYGYTF
TRBV5-1,CASSWTGTENTGELFF
TRBV6-1,CASSGRLGTGDEQYF
TRBV7-9,CASSLAGAGYTEAFF
TRBV3-1,CASSQDFSGRVKTQYF
TRBV4-1,CASSHTGLAAVENIQYF
TRBV7-6,CASSLEPGNYEQYF
TRBV28,CASSSPGLLKETQYF